Below, one TCR beta chain is given with its context. No cognate antigen has been identified for it. Base qualities are not provided; no much larger clone lies one nucleotide away. This entry is derived from a study of blood T cell repertoires in COVID-19 (dated by TCRdb to between 2020 and 2021). For the study in its entirety: Collaborator samples came from the United States, Italy and Spain and covered acute and convalescent phases of COVID-19. The prospective study material was composed of cDNA or gDNA derived from T cells, B-cell-depleted T cells, or PBMCs. The dataset comprised deeply sampled blood TCRbeta repertoires from subjects exposed to, actively infected with, or recovered from COVID-19. Sample metadata almost always included a de-identified subject ID, COVID-19 status, age in years and sex. A freely available public database, intended as a resource for researchers studying the immune response to SARS-CoV-2, is where the repertoires were released. Samples were obtained from the ongoing ImmuneRACE study (first 160 participants) and from 1,254 subjects provided by 6 global collaborators. Where available, HLA class I and class II types were obtained from metadata supplied by the sample provider rather than from assay-based typing. Overall results and qualifications from the work: How much clinical and demographic metadata was included differed by source and by participant, and the metadata was provided uncurated.

V lost 4 bases and J lost 7 bases, and the count of bases not matched to a germline gene is 9. Its CDR3 holds 16 amino acids, cysteine through phenylalanine. Of all the DNA, just the CDR3 is kept, 48 bases in frame from base 1. From a lookup of the germline V gene (reference sequence), CDR1 and CDR2 are MNHEY and SMNVEV. TCRbeta CDR3 regions were amplified from genomic DNA by means of the immunoSEQ Assay, a bias-controlled multiplex PCR. The authors' pipeline ran thus. The number of nucleated cells in each sample was estimated from the amplification of reference gene primers within the assay. To quantify the absolute abundance of each unique TCRbeta CDR3 rearrangement, sequence reads were collapsed and filtered. For each sample, productive Simpson clonality was calculated as the square root of Simpson's diversity index across productive rearrangements. The table comes from immuneACCESS by way of TCRdb, which keeps in-frame sequences with V and J called. Part of the clones is missing from these tables; in studies checked, under half for an unresolved V gene and the rest for unknown reasons. The DNA was the basis for D and trimming; V, J and clone size are from that table. In all, the sample holds fewer than 200,000 clones, and about 90% of those were seen once. The ten largest make up under 25% of the sample.

Whole blood was collected in K2EDTA tubes by collaborating institutions according to the institutions' own protocols. For TCRbeta analysis, collaborators shipped samples in one of three forms: frozen whole blood, isolated PBMCs, or DNA extracted from either of those sample types. The material sequenced was peripheral blood. The V and J genes are TRBV27 and TRBJ2-7, with 14 junctional bases fitting TRBD2. The source is a man in his sixties with active or convalescent COVID-19. CDR3 loop: CASSSYGLAGGGEQYF. The bases are TGTGCCAGCAGTTCCTACGGACTAGCGGGGGGCGGGGAGCAGTACTTC.